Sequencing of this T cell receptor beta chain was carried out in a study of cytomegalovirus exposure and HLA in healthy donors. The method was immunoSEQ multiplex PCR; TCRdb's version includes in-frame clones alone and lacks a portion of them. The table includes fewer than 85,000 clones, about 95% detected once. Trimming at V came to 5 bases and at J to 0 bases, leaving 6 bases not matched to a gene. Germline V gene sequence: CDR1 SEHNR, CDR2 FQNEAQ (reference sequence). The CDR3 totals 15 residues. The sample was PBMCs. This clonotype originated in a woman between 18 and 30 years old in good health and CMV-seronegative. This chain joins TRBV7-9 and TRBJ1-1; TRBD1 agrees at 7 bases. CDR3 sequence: CASSAAGTVNTEAFF. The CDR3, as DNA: TGTGCCAGCAGCGCCGCCGGGACAGTGAACACTGAAGCTTTCTTT.